The sequence of this TCR beta chain was determined in a study of blood T cells in healthy people across ages. This clonotype has a handful of counts. The CDR3 is made up of 12 amino acids. Per germline, CDR1 DFQATT and CDR2 SNEGSKA (reference sequence). Deletions cut 0 bases from V and 8 bases from J, with 10 bases between. Sample-barcoded 5' priming and a J-beta primer mix drove a second PCR of about 6 to 12 cycles. TCRdb processed the 5' RACE reads anew with MiXCR; each CDR3 protein has one entry. The sample includes 1.5 million to 2 million distinct CDR3 sequences, roughly 50% of them seen just once.

What was sequenced was blood. This TCR derives from a woman in her forties in good health. The rearrangement uses TRBV20-1 and TRBJ1-2; TRBD1 is a possible D gene (6 bases). The CDR3 spells CSARDERGGYTF. The CDR3 DNA sequence: TGCAGTGCTAGAGATGAGAGGGGGGGCTACACCTTC.